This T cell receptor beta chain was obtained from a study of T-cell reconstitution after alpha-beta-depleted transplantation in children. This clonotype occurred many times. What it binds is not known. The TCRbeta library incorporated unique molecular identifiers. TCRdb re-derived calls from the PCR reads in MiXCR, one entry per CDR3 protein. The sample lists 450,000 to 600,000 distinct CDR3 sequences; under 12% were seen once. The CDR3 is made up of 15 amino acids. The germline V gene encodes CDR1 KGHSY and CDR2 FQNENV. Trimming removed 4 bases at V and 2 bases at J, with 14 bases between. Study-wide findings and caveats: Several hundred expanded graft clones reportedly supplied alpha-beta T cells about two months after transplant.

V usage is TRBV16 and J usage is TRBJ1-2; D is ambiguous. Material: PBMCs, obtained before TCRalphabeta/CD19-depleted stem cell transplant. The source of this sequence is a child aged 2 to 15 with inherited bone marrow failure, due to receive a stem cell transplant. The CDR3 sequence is CASSPPGQANYGYTF. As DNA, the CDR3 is TGTGCCAGCAGCCCACCTGGGCAGGCGAACTATGGCTACACCTTC.